This T cell receptor beta chain was profiled in a study of metastatic and nonmetastatic thyroid tumors. No patient received treatment before thyroid surgery. Via MiXCR, TCRdb re-called the PCR reads. The table shows about 23,000 clones, with approximately 30% occurring only once. Germline V lookup: CDR1 SQVTM, CDR2 ANQGSEA. Germline trimming cut 3 bases from V and 4 bases from J; bases unmatched to any gene: 3. The CDR3 is made up of 14 amino acids. By sample fraction, this clone is medium-sized. This TCR was recovered from a female donor with papillary thyroid cancer or a benign thyroid nodule (not recorded which). Some clones in this sample may be carry-over from other donors' samples. The chain uses TRBV29-1 and TRBJ2-2, with 9 bases aligning to TRBD1. The sample consisted of tumor tissue. The CDR3 DNA follows: TGCAGCGTTGAGAGGACAGGGGCCACCGGGGAGCTGTTTTTT. Encoded protein: CSVERTGATGELFF.